This TCR beta chain was sequenced for a study of blood T cell repertoires in COVID-19. Across the whole study: T cells, B-cell-depleted T cells, or PBMCs provided the cDNA or gDNA that served as material.

Per the study methods: Amplification from reference gene primers served as the basis for estimated nucleated cell counts. Clones were sequenced by immunoSEQ multiplex PCR, and TCRdb holds only the in-frame ones, with some missing. The V and J calls and clone size are taken from that table; D and trimming were inferred from the DNA. The sample has around 170,000 clones; roughly 80% are singletons. This CDR3 spans 16 amino acids. V was clipped by 1 base and J by 0 bases, with 10 bases between them. Germline V gene data show CDR1 as LGHDT and CDR2 as YNNKEL (reference sequence). The sequence derives from a man aged 30-40 years with active or convalescent COVID-19. Sequencing input: peripheral blood. J is TRBJ1-3 and V is TRBV3-1 (or the pseudogene TRBV3-2), with D unclear. The CDR3: CASSQVTGSSGNTIYF. DNA of the CDR3: TGTGCCAGCAGCCAAGTTACGGGGTCCTCTGGAAACACCATATATTTT.